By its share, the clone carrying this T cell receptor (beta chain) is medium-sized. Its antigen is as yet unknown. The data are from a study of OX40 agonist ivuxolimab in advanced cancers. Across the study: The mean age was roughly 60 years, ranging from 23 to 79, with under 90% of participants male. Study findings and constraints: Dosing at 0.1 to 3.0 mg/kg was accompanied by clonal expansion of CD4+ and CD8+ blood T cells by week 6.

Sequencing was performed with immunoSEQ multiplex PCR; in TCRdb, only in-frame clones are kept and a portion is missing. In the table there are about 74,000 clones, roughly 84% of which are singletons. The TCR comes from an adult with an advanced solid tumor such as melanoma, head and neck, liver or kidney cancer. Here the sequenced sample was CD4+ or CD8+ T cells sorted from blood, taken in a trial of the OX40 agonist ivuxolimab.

CDR3 residues: CASSEAGSPNYGYTF. In DNA form, the CDR3 reads TGTGCCAGCAGTGAAGCTGGCAGCCCTAACTATGGCTACACCTTC. The rearrangement uses TRBV6-1 and TRBJ1-2, with D unresolved. CDR3 length: 15 residues. V was cut by 0 bases and J by 0 bases, with 8 bases left in between. In germline, CDR1 is MNHNS, CDR2 SASEGT.